The 26 T cell receptor beta chains given below trace back to one sample, sequenced in a study of blood T cell repertoires in COVID-19 (dated by TCRdb to 2019 to 2021). Library creation used the immunoSEQ multiplex PCR assay. TCRdb took this table from immuneACCESS and kept in-frame rearrangements with V and J called. Such tables lack part of the clones; where checked against another copy, unresolved V genes explain under half of the gap, and the rest is unexplained. Within this sample are 200,000 or so clones, with 70% to 85% of them counted one time only. The ten largest clones represent approximately 1.3% of the sample. The specimen sequenced was PBMCs or T cells enriched from blood (not recorded which). The receptors here all came from a woman aged 40 to 49 with acute COVID-19.

The chain is built from TRBV5-5 and TRBJ2-2; 8 positions match TRBD1. The CDR3 totals 17 residues. Germline-derived CDR1 and CDR2 are SGHKS and YYEKEE (reference sequence). V gave up 3 bases and J gave up 4 bases; unmatched junction bases: 11. CDR3 nucleotide sequence: TGTGCCAGCAGCTCTCTCGCGAAGGACAGGGTCACCGGGGAGCTGTTTTTT. Its protein is CASSSLAKDRVTGELFF.

The chain links TRBV3-1 (or the pseudogene TRBV3-2) to TRBJ2-3; 16 bases align to TRBD2. The germline gives CDR1 LGHDT, CDR2 YNNKEL (reference sequence). CDR3 length: 19 amino acids. With 4 bases clipped from V and 0 bases from J, the junction kept 7 bases outside the gene matches. CDR3 protein: CASSRHGTSGRASTDTQYF. The CDR3 nucleotides read TGTGCCAGCAGCCGCCACGGGACTAGCGGGAGGGCCAGCACAGATACGCAGTATTTT.

J is TRBJ1-6 and V is TRBV28, with 7 positions matching TRBD1. The CDR3 is made up of 14 amino acids. Per the germline V gene, CDR1 is MDHEN and CDR2 is SYDVKM. V lost 3 bases, J lost 10 bases, and 6 bases stayed unmatched. The CDR3 loop reads CASSLTGYISPLHF. DNA for the CDR3: TGTGCCAGCAGTTTGACAGGGTATATCTCACCCCTCCACTTT.

This clone has only a few counts. This same CDR3 is encoded by further DNA sequences in the sample. The rearrangement uses TRBV11-2 and TRBJ2-1; 11 bases are a match to TRBD1. The CDR3 sequence is 16 residues long. Germline CDR1 SGHAT, CDR2 FQNNGV. The V gene end was trimmed by 6 bases and the J gene end by 2 bases; junction bases not matched to a gene: 6. The CDR3 loop is CASSPPGQGAYNEQFF. DNA of the CDR3: TGTGCCAGCAGTCCCCCGGGACAGGGGGCCTACAATGAGCAGTTCTTC.

The chain combines TRBV7-9 with TRBJ2-3; D unresolved. This CDR3 is built from 15 residues. Germline V gives CDR1 SEHNR, CDR2 FQNEAQ (reference sequence). Trimming pared 5 bases from V and 4 bases from J, leaving 16 bases between. CDR3 region: CASSLMTLKADTQYF. The CDR3 coding sequence is TGTGCCAGCAGCCTAATGACTCTAAAGGCAGATACGCAGTATTTT.

This sequence joins TRBV24-1 and TRBJ2-1; possibly TRBD1 for D (5 bases). The V and J ends lost 2 bases and 0 bases respectively, with 10 bases between them. Germline lookup yields CDR1 KGHDR and CDR2 SFDVKD. This CDR3 is 16 amino acids long. DNA for the CDR3: TGTGCCACCAGTGATTCAGGGAAAAGCTCCTACAATGAGCAGTTCTTC. Translation: CATSDSGKSSYNEQFF.

The V and J genes are TRBV29-1 and TRBJ2-3; D is ambiguous. In germline, CDR1 is SQVTM, CDR2 ANQGSEA. CDR3 length: 11 residues. V was shortened by 7 bases and J by 2 bases, with 7 bases between the two germline ends. This chain's CDR3 is CSARDTDTQYF. CDR3 DNA: TGCAGCGCAAGAGACACAGATACGCAGTATTTT.

This chain links TRBV19 with TRBJ1-2, with D uncertain. CDR3 length equals 14 residues. Trimming took off 6 bases at V and 4 bases at J, with 15 bases between the two ends. Germline lookup yields CDR1 LNHDA and CDR2 SQIVND (reference sequence). The CDR3 sequence: CASRPAQSAYGYTF. The CDR3 nucleotides read TGTGCCAGTAGACCCGCACAGTCGGCCTATGGCTACACCTTC.

The CDR3 DNA follows: TGTGCCAGCAGCTTTGACATTCTCCATGAAGCTTTCTTT. Translating it yields CASSFDILHEAFF. This sequence joins TRBV7-2 and TRBJ1-1; D uncertain. This CDR3 has 13 residues. V lost 3 bases and J 7 bases, leaving 12 bases between the germline ends. CDR1 and CDR2 from the germline V gene are SGHTA and FQGNSA. The full variable domain, its missing parts supplied by reference TRBV7-2 and TRBJ1-1, is GAGVSQSPSNKVTEKGKDVELRCDPISGHTALYWYRQSLGQGLEFLIYFQGNSAPDKSGLPSDRFSAERTGGSVSTLTIQRTQQEDSAVYLCASSFDILHEAFFGQGTRLTVV.

This chain uses TRBV7-3 with TRBJ1-2; 7 bases agree with TRBD1. Per germline, CDR1 SGHTA and CDR2 FQGTGA. The CDR3 contains 15 residues. With V trimmed by 3 bases and J by 4 bases, 8 bases remained unmatched. CDR3 nucleotide sequence: TGTGCCAGCAGCTTCCAGGGGGACACAATCTATGGCTACACCTTC. As protein: CASSFQGDTIYGYTF.

This chain connects TRBV3-1 (or the pseudogene TRBV3-2) to TRBJ1-2; D might be TRBD1 (6 bases). The CDR3 extends over 13 amino acids. Between the trimmed V and J ends, which lost 4 bases and 7 bases, there was a span of 13 bases. The V gene's germline CDR1 is LGHDT and CDR2 YNNKEL (reference sequence). CDR3 amino acids: CASSRRGAGGYTF. CDR3 in DNA: TGTGCCAGCAGCCGTCGGGGGGCGGGTGGCTACACCTTC.

This clone was seen once. The J gene is TRBJ1-1, the V gene TRBV11-2; D unresolved. This CDR3 is 13 amino acids long. Per the germline V gene, CDR1 is SGHAT and CDR2 is FQNNGV. Trimming took 2 bases from V and 3 from J, leaving 7 bases between them. The CDR3 coding sequence is TGTGCCAGCAGCTTAACGGAGGACACTGAAGCTTTCTTT. Translated, it gives CASSLTEDTEAFF. Complete variable domain (other parts from reference TRBV11-2 and TRBJ1-1): EAGVAQSPRYKIIEKRQSVAFWCNPISGHATLYWYQQILGQGPKLLIQFQNNGVVDDSQLPKDRFSAERLKGVDSTLKIQPAKLEDSAVYLCASSLTEDTEAFFGQGTRLTVV.

The J gene is TRBJ1-2, the V gene TRBV19; 9 nucleotides align to TRBD1. The CDR3 has 14 residues. Germline CDR1 is LNHDA and CDR2 is SQIVND (reference sequence). V shed 5 bases and J 8 bases; nucleotides not matched to a gene: 9. CDR3 in amino acids: CASSDTGGGRGYTF. In DNA form, the CDR3 reads TGTGCCAGTAGTGACACAGGGGGCGGAAGAGGCTACACCTTC.

The CDR3 coding sequence is TGTGCCAGTCGCGACAGGGGAGAGACCCAGTACTTC. Encoded protein: CASRDRGETQYF. J is TRBJ2-5 and V is TRBV2, with 8 positions matching TRBD1. The CDR3 runs to 12 residues. Trimming took 9 bases from V and 4 from J; bases not matched to a gene: 4. The germline gives CDR1 SNHLY, CDR2 FYNNEI.

This clone was detected a few times. This chain links TRBV19 with TRBJ1-4; TRBD1 is a possible D gene (5 bases). Germline CDR1 and CDR2: LNHDA and SQIVND (reference sequence). The CDR3 is 13 amino acids. Deletions cut 4 bases from V and 10 bases from J, with 13 bases between. The CDR3 DNA reads as TGTGCCAGTAGTACAGGGTCGGGCGGAAAACTGTTTTTT. This sequence encodes CASSTGSGGKLFF.

The chain is built from TRBV15 and TRBJ2-1; 7 bases are a match to TRBD2. Germline-derived CDR1 and CDR2 are LNHNV and YYDKDF (reference sequence). V shed 4 bases, J shed 4 bases, and the junction held 7 bases outside the gene matches. CDR3 size: 15 residues. The CDR3 DNA follows: TGTGCCACCAGCAAGGGGAGGGACGTTTACAATGAGCAGTTCTTC. This translates into CATSKGRDVYNEQFF.

The V gene is TRBV7-8, the J gene TRBJ1-2; D ambiguous. V gave up 1 base and J gave up 7 bases, with 10 bases separating them. CDR3 length equals 13 residues. Germline-derived CDR1 and CDR2 are SGHVS and FQNEAQ. CDR3: CASSLGTTGGYTF. The CDR3, as DNA: TGTGCCAGCAGCTTAGGAACGACGGGTGGCTACACCTTC. The whole variable domain, remainder taken from reference TRBV7-8 and TRBJ1-2, is GAGVSQSPRYKVAKRGQDVALRCDPISGHVSLFWYQQALGQGPEFLTYFQNEAQLDKSGLPSDRFFAERPEGSVSTLKIQRTQQEDSAVYLCASSLGTTGGYTFGSGTRLTVV.

The gene calls are TRBV7-8 and TRBJ1-6, with 8 positions matching TRBD1. CDR3 length: 14 amino acids. J gave up 7 bases and V 5 bases, and 4 bases lay outside the gene matches. CDR1 and CDR2 from the germline V gene are SGHVS and FQNEAQ. The CDR3 sequence: CASSPRQGNSPLHF. The CDR3 nucleotides are TGTGCCAGCAGCCCCAGACAGGGGAATTCACCCCTCCACTTT.

The gene calls are TRBV2 and TRBJ2-5, with TRBD1 identical over 8 bases. V shed 6 bases, J shed 2 bases, and the junction held 5 bases outside the gene matches. CDR3 length: 14 amino acids. CDR1 is SNHLY and CDR2 is FYNNEI in the germline V gene. CDR3 coding DNA: TGTGCCAGCAGGGCCGGGACAGGTCAAGAGACCCAGTACTTC. Encoded protein: CASRAGTGQETQYF.

J is TRBJ2-1 and V is TRBV25-1; TRBD2 matches at 12 bases. V lost 10 bases and J lost 10; bases outside the gene matches: 11. CDR1 and CDR2 from the germline V gene are MGHDK and SYGVNS. This CDR3 contains 14 residues. CDR3 in DNA: TGTGCCACTAGTCTAGCGGGAGGGGTAGGGGAGCAGTTCTTC. Translation gives CATSLAGGVGEQFF.

The chain links TRBV3-1 (or the pseudogene TRBV3-2) to TRBJ1-1, with TRBD1 as a possible D gene (5 bases). Germline CDR1 is LGHDT and CDR2 is YNNKEL (reference sequence). Trimming pared 8 bases from V and 3 bases from J, leaving 13 bases between. This CDR3 is 13 amino acids long. The CDR3 nucleotides read TGTGCCAGCTCCAGGGTCCGGGACACTGAAGCTTTCTTT. This sequence encodes CASSRVRDTEAFF.

V usage is TRBV19 and J usage is TRBJ1-2; TRBD1 might be the D (6 bases). V gave up 2 bases and J gave up 6 bases, with 10 bases separating them. Germline V CDR1 and CDR2: LNHDA, SQIVND (reference sequence). The CDR3 runs 13 residues. CDR3 residues: CASSIRAGDGYTF. The CDR3 DNA sequence: TGTGCCAGTAGTATAAGGGCAGGGGATGGCTACACCTTC.

The V call is TRBV5-1, the J call TRBJ2-1; the match to TRBD2 covers 8 bases. CDR1 is SGHRS, CDR2 YFSETQ, per germline. Trimming took 4 bases from V and 4 from J; bases not matched to a gene: 7. CDR3 length: 15 residues. DNA for the CDR3: TGCGCCAGCAGCGCCAGCGGGGGCTATTACAATGAGCAGTTCTTC. It specifies CASSASGGYYNEQFF.

The chain joins TRBV27 to TRBJ2-7; 10 nucleotides agree with TRBD2. Germline CDR1 MNHEY, CDR2 SMNVEV (reference sequence). With 1 base clipped from V and 6 bases from J, the junction kept 9 bases outside the gene matches. The CDR3 runs 16 residues. CDR3 sequence: CASSLYSSGSQGEQYF. CDR3 bases: TGTGCCAGCAGTTTATACTCTAGCGGGAGTCAGGGCGAGCAGTACTTC.

The V gene is TRBV14, the J gene TRBJ1-5; TRBD1 matches 9 bases. Per the germline V gene, CDR1 is SGHDN and CDR2 is FVKESK. V dropped 4 bases and J dropped 4; count of bases not matched to a gene: 8. CDR3 length: 16 residues. The CDR3 region is CASSLRDRAGNQPQHF. CDR3 bases: TGTGCCAGCAGCCTCCGGGACAGGGCTGGGAATCAGCCCCAGCATTTT.

CDR3 sequence (DNA): TGTGCCAGCAGTTACTCCGCAGGGGTCGGTGGCTACACCTTC. Translation gives CASSYSAGVGGYTF. The V and J genes are TRBV6-5 and TRBJ1-2; a weak D match, TRBD1 (6 bases). This CDR3 spans 14 amino acids. V was clipped by 0 bases and J by 7 bases, with 12 bases between them. Germline V gene lookup returns CDR1 MNHEY and CDR2 SVGAGI.